Sequencing of this TCR beta chain was carried out in a study of T cell responses to AZD1222 COVID-19 vaccine. V dropped 0 bases and J dropped 7 bases, with 7 bases sitting between them. There are 13 residues in the CDR3. CDR1 is SEHNR, CDR2 FQNEAQ, per germline (reference sequence). Data came from immunoSEQ multiplex PCR; TCRdb stores just in-frame clones and leaves some out. The sample lists 40,000 to 60,000 clones, 80% to 90% occurring once. The sample consisted of peripheral blood, taken 28 days after the second AZD1222 dose. The gene calls are TRBV7-9 and TRBJ2-1; the D is unclear. This clonotype was sampled from an adult who received the AZD1222 COVID-19 vaccine. In DNA form, the CDR3 reads TGTGCCAGCAGCTTAGCTTCGTGGAATGAGCAGTTCTTC. The encoded protein is CASSLASWNEQFF. Combining the CDR3 with reference TRBV7-9 and TRBJ2-1 gives the whole variable domain DTGVSQNPRHKITKRGQNVTFRCDPISEHNRLYWYRQTLGQGPEFLTYFQNEAQLEKSRLLSDRFSAERPKGSFSTLEIQRTEQGDSAMYLCASSLASWNEQFFGPGTRLTVL.